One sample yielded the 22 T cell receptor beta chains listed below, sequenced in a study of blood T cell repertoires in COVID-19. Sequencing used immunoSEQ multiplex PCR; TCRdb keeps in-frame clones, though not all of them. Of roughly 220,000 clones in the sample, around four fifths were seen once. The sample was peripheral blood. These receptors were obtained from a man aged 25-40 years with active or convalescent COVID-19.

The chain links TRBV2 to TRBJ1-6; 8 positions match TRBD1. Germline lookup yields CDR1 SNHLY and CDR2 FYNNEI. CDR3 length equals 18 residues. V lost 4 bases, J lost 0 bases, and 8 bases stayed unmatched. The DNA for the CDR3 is TGTGCCAGCAGTGCCATTCGGACAGGGAGCTCCTATAATTCACCCCTCCACTTT. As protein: CASSAIRTGSSYNSPLHF.

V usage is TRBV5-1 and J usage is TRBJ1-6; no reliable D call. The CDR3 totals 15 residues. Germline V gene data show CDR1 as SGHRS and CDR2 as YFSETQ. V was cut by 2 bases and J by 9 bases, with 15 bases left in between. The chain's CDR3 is CASSLDPGGGSPLHF. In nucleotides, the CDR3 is TGCGCCAGCAGCTTAGACCCGGGAGGTGGTTCACCCCTCCACTTT.

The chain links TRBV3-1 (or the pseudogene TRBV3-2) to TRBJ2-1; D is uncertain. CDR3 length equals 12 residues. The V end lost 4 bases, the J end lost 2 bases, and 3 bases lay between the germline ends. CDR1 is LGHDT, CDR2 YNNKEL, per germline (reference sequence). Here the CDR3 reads CASSPTYNEQFF. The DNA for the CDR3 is TGTGCCAGCAGCCCCACCTACAATGAGCAGTTCTTC.

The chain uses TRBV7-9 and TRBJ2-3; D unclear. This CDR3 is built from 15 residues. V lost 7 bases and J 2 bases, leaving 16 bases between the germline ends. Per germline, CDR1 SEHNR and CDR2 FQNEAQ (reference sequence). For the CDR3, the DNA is TGTGCCAGCACCCAGGTCTCGTATTTCACAGATACGCAGTATTTT. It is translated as CASTQVSYFTDTQYF.

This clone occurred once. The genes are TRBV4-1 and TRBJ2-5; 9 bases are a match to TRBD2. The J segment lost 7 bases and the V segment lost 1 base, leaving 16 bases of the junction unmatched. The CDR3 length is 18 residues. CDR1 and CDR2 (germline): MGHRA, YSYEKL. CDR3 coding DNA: TGCGCCAGCAGCCAAGTTTTTTCTAGCGGGGAGGCTCGGGGGACCCAGTACTTC. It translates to CASSQVFSSGEARGTQYF.

The CDR3 coding sequence is TGTGCCAGCAGCCTCGACAGGGGTTCTGAAGCTTTCTTT. It yields the protein CASSLDRGSEAFF. The V and J genes are TRBV27 and TRBJ1-1, with 8 bases identical to TRBD1. Germline V gene lookup returns CDR1 MNHEY and CDR2 SMNVEV (reference sequence). The CDR3 extends over 13 amino acids. The junction had 6 bases not matched to a gene; V was cut back by 6 bases and J by 6 bases.

CDR3 nucleotides: TGTGCCAGCAGTGACGTGGGACAGGGCACCGGGAGCTACACCTTC. It yields the protein CASSDVGQGTGSYTF. This rearrangement joins TRBV6-4 to TRBJ1-2; 9 bases are shared with TRBD1. J gave up 9 bases and V 2 bases, and 10 bases lay outside the gene matches. The CDR3 is made up of 15 amino acids. CDR1 is MRHNA and CDR2 is SNTAGT in the germline V gene.

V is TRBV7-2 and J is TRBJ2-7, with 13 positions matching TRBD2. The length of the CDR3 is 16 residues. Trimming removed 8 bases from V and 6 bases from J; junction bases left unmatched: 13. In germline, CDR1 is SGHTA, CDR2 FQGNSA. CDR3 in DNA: TGTGCCAGCGGGACAGGGGGAGGACTAGCGGGAGTCGAGCAGTACTTC. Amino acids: CASGTGGGLAGVEQYF.

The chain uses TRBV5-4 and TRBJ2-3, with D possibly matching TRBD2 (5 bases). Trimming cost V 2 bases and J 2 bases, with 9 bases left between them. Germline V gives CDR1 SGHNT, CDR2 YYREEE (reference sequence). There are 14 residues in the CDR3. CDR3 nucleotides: TGTGCCAGCAGCTTAGGCGGGTTCACAGATACGCAGTATTTT. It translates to CASSLGGFTDTQYF.

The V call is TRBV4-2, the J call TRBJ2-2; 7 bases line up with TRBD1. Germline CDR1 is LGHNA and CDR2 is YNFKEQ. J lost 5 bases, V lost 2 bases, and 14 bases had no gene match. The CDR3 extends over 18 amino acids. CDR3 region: CASSQPLTGTELTGELFF. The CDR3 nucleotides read TGTGCCAGCAGCCAACCTCTAACCGGGACAGAATTAACCGGGGAGCTGTTTTTT.

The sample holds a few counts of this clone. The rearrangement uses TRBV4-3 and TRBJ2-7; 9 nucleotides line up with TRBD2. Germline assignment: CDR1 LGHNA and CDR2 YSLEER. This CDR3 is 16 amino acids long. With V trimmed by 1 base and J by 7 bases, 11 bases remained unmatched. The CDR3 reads CASSQGTGTSLWEQYF. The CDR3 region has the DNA TGCGCCAGCAGCCAAGGGACTGGGACTAGCCTCTGGGAGCAGTACTTC.

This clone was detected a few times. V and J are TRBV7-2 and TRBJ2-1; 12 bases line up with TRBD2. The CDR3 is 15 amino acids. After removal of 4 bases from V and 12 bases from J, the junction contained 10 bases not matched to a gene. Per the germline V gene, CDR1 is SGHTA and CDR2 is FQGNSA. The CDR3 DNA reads TGTGCCAGCAGCTCGAGGGGACTAGCGGGTGAATGGCAGTTCTTC. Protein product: CASSSRGLAGEWQFF.

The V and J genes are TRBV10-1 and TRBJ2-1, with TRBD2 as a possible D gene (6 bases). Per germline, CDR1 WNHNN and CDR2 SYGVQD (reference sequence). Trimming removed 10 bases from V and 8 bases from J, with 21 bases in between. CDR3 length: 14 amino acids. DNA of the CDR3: TGCGCCACCGGGAGAGGGGCTAATCTGGATGAGCAGTTCTTC. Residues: CATGRGANLDEQFF.

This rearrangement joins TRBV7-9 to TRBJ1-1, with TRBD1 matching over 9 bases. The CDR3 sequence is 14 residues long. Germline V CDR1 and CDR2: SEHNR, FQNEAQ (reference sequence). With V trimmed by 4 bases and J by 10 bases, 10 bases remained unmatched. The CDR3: CASSSPGQGVGAFF. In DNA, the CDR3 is TGTGCCAGCAGCTCCCCGGGACAGGGAGTTGGAGCTTTCTTT.

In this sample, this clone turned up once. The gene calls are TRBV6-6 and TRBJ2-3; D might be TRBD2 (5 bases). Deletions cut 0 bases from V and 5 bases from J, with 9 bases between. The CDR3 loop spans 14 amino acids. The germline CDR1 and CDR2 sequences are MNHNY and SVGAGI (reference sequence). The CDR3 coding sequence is TGTGCCAGCAGTTACTCTAGCGCGTTAGATACGCAGTATTTT. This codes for CASSYSSALDTQYF.

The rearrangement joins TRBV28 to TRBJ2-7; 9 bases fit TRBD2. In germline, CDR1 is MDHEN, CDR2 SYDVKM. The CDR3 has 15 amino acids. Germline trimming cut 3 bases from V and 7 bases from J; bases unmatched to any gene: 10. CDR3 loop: CASSLREGFLREQYF. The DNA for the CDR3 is TGTGCCAGCAGTTTGCGGGAGGGTTTCCTTAGGGAGCAGTACTTC.

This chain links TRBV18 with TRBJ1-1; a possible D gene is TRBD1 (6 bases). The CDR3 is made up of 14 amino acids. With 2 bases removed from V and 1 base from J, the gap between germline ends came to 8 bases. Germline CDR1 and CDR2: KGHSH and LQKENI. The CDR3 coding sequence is TGTGCCAGCTCACCAAGGACAGAGAACACTGAAGCTTTCTTT. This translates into CASSPRTENTEAFF.

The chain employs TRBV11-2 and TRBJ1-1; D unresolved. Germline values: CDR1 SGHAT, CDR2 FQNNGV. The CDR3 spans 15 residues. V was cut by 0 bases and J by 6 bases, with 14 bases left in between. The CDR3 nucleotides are TGTGCCAGCAGCTTAGATGGCGGGTTCGTGGCTGAAGCTTTCTTT. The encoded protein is CASSLDGGFVAEAFF.

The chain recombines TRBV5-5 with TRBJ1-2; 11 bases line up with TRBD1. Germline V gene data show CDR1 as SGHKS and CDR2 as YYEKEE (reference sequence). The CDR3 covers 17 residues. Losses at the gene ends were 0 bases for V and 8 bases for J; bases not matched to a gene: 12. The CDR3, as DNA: TGTGCCAGCAGCTTGGAAATTGGACAGGGGGCCTCTGGAGGCTACACCTTC. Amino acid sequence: CASSLEIGQGASGGYTF.

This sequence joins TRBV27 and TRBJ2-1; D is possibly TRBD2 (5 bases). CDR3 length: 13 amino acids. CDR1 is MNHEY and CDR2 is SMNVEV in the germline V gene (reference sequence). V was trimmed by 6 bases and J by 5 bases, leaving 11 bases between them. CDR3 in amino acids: CASSHGLHNEQFF. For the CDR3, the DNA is TGTGCCAGCAGCCATGGACTGCACAATGAGCAGTTCTTC.

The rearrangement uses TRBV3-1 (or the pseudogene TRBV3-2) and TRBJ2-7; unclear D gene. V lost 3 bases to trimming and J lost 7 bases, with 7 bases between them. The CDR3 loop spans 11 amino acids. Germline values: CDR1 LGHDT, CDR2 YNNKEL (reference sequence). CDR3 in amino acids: CASSQSTEQYF. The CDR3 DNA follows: TGTGCCAGCAGCCAGTCGACAGAGCAGTACTTC.

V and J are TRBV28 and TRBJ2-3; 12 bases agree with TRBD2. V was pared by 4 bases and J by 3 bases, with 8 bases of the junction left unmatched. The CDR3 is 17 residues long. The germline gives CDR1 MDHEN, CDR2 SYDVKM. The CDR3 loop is CASSSQTSGSATDTQYF. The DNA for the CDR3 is TGTGCCAGCAGTTCCCAGACTAGCGGGAGTGCAACAGATACGCAGTATTTT.